This T cell receptor beta chain came from a study of blood T cell repertoires in COVID-19. Study at large: From the United States, Italy and Spain came samples of acute and convalescent COVID-19.

The repertoire was sequenced with immunoSEQ multiplex PCR; TCRdb's copy has only in-frame clones and lacks some. The sample consists of around 300,000 clones, under 90% of them appearing once. The ends lost 2 bases at V and 1 base at J; junction bases unmatched: 6. Germline V lookup: CDR1 ENHRY, CDR2 SYGVKD. CDR3 length: 16 amino acids. This TCR was sampled from a man between 50 and 59 years old with acute or convalescent COVID-19. J is TRBJ1-1 and V is TRBV10-3, with 8 bases matching TRBD1. Source material: peripheral blood. The CDR3 DNA is TGTGCCATCAGTGAGCCTCAGGGGGCCGGGAACACTGAAGCTTTCTTT. Amino acid sequence: CAISEPQGAGNTEAFF.